This TCR beta chain was captured in a study of CD8+ T cells in alopecia areata. Study-wide background: Severity in treated patients was scored by percentage of scalp area affected.

Germline V gene data show CDR1 as SQVTM and CDR2 as ANQGSEA. The CDR3 consists of 12 residues. The ends were cut back, 8 bases at V and 2 bases at J, with 13 bases in the middle. The sequencing template was cDNA reverse transcribed from extracted RNA. Clones were read by immunoSEQ multiplex PCR, and TCRdb kept only the in-frame ones, dropping some. The sample holds 130,000 to 150,000 clones, 75% to 85% seen once. Treatment noted: oral pan-JAK inhibitor, 5-10 mg twice daily. The chain recombines TRBV29-1 with TRBJ2-7; D possibly matches TRBD1 or TRBD2 (5 bases each). The sample consisted of CD8+ T cells sorted from blood, taken at week 4, from a patient treated with tofacitinib. The clonotype was recovered from a human donor with alopecia areata. Written as DNA, the CDR3 is TGCAGCTTCCGGGACCACCCCTACGAGCAGTACTTC. It is translated as CSFRDHPYEQYF.